This TCR beta chain was profiled in a study of cytomegalovirus exposure and HLA in healthy donors. It was with 60 Vbeta and 13 Jbeta primers that the PCR ran. Repertoires were generated with immunoSEQ multiplex PCR, while TCRdb's copy carries only in-frame clones and drops some. Of roughly 140,000 clones listed, about 70% were seen once; the top ten hold 1.5% to 2%. V lost 6 bases and J 4 bases, leaving 12 bases between the germline ends. Looked up from germline, CDR1 is MDHEN and CDR2 is SYDVKM. The CDR3 length is 13 residues. This clonotype originated in a woman aged 35 to 49 in good health and CMV-seronegative. The specimen was PBMCs. V is TRBV28 and J is TRBJ1-2; D call uncertain. CDR3 loop: CASSPGAPYGYTF. The CDR3 coding sequence is TGTGCCAGCAGCCCAGGTGCGCCCTATGGCTACACCTTC.